Each of the 6 T cell receptor beta chains below was sequenced from the same sample in a study of cytomegalovirus exposure and HLA in healthy donors. Clones were sequenced by immunoSEQ multiplex PCR, and TCRdb holds only the in-frame ones, with some missing. The sample records fewer than 350,000 clones, more than 75% being singletons. Sequencing was done on a sample of PBMCs. The receptors shown here come from a woman aged 18-30 years in good health and CMV-seronegative.

In nucleotides, the CDR3 is TGTGCCAGCGCAAGACTCAATGAGCAGTTCTTC. Protein: CASARLNEQFF. The chain carries TRBV28 and TRBJ2-1; no clear D. The V gene lost 8 bases and the J gene lost 6 bases, with 8 bases spanning the gap. CDR3 size: 11 residues. Germline assignment: CDR1 MDHEN and CDR2 SYDVKM.

The rearrangement joins TRBV28 to TRBJ2-7, with 8 bases fitting TRBD1. The CDR3 loop spans 16 amino acids. Germline lookup yields CDR1 MDHEN and CDR2 SYDVKM. After removal of 0 bases from V and 0 bases from J, the junction contained 4 bases not matched to a gene. This chain's CDR3 is CASSLWETGDSYEQYF. The DNA of the CDR3 is TGTGCCAGCAGTTTATGGGAGACAGGGGACTCCTACGAGCAGTACTTC. Variable domain in full (rest from reference TRBV28 and TRBJ2-7): DVKVTQSSRYLVKRTGEKVFLECVQDMDHENMFWYRQDPGLGLRLIYFSYDVKMKEKGDIPEGYSVSREKKERFSLILESASTNQTSMYLCASSLWETGDSYEQYFGPGTRLTVT.

CDR3 sequence: CASSLLAGGAYNEQFF. The CDR3 DNA reads as TGCGCCAGCAGCTTGCTAGCGGGAGGGGCCTACAATGAGCAGTTCTTC. This rearrangement joins TRBV5-1 to TRBJ2-1, with 12 positions matching TRBD2. After removal of 1 base from V and 2 bases from J, the junction contained 1 base not matched to a gene. This CDR3 has 16 residues. Per germline, CDR1 SGHRS and CDR2 YFSETQ. The variable domain in full, with the rest retrieved from reference TRBV5-1 and TRBJ2-1, is KAGVTQTPRYLIKTRGQQVTLSCSPISGHRSVSWYQQTPGQGLQFLFEYFSETQRNKGNFPGRFSGRQFSNSRSEMNVSTLELGDSALYLCASSLLAGGAYNEQFFGPGTRLTVL.

The V and J genes are TRBV28 and TRBJ1-5, with D possibly being TRBD1 (5 bases). The CDR3 runs to 13 residues. Looked up from germline, CDR1 is MDHEN and CDR2 is SYDVKM. CDR3 nucleotide sequence: TGTGCTTCCCTAGACAGACCTAATCAGCCCCAGCATTTT. Amino acids: CASLDRPNQPQHF.

This clone was seen once. The chain couples TRBV12-5 to TRBJ1-5, with D tentatively TRBD1 (5 bases). Germline-derived CDR1 and CDR2 are LGHNT and FRNRAP. V shed 1 base and J shed 11 bases, with 12 bases lying between them. CDR3 size: 13 residues. The CDR3 region has the DNA TGTGCTAGTGGTTTGGGTACGGGGGGGTCCCAGCATTTT. Translated, it gives CASGLGTGGSQHF.

J is TRBJ2-7 and V is TRBV7-6; 9 bases line up with TRBD1. Germline values: CDR1 SGHVS, CDR2 FNYEAQ. The V and J ends lost 5 bases and 3 bases, in that order; junction bases with no gene match: 5. The CDR3 has 14 residues. DNA of the CDR3: TGTGCCAGCAGCACACAGGGGGCGATCTACGAGCAGTACTTC. Translating gives CASSTQGAIYEQYF.